This passage covers 12 T cell receptor beta chains from one sample sequenced in a study of T cell responses to AZD1222 COVID-19 vaccine (dated by TCRdb to the early 2020s). The library came from the immunoSEQ multiplex PCR assay. Entries here come from immuneACCESS through TCRdb and include only in-frame sequences with V and J called. Some clones fail to appear in such tables; in the studies checked, an unresolved V gene covers under half of the shortfall, and the cause of the remainder is unknown. The sample records roughly 130,000 clones, 80% to 95% of which are singletons. Of the sample, roughly 4% falls within the top ten clones. Taken with the paper, the label for time point translates to: about 28 days (+/-7) after the second vaccine dose. Sequenced here: peripheral blood, sampled 28 days after the second AZD1222 dose. These receptors were obtained from an adult who received the AZD1222 COVID-19 vaccine.

The chain joins TRBV7-9 to TRBJ2-4; either TRBD1 or TRBD2 may fit D (7 bases each). This CDR3 has 17 amino acids. CDR1 SEHNR and CDR2 FQNEAQ come from the germline V gene (reference sequence). V lost 4 bases, J lost 0 bases, and 16 bases lay in between. CDR3 in amino acids: CASSSRGGGLAKNIQYF. CDR3 DNA sequence: TGTGCCAGCAGCTCCAGGGGAGGGGGCTTAGCCAAAAACATTCAGTACTTC.

The chain is built from TRBV7-3 and TRBJ2-7; 11 positions match TRBD2. V lost 2 bases and J lost 6; bases outside the gene matches: 6. Germline V gene data show CDR1 as SGHTA and CDR2 as FQGTGA. The CDR3 is made up of 15 amino acids. The CDR3 region is CASSLWGLAGGEQYF. In DNA, the CDR3 is TGTGCCAGCAGCTTATGGGGGCTAGCGGGAGGCGAGCAGTACTTC.

The rearrangement links TRBV7-3 to TRBJ1-2, with 8 bases fitting TRBD1. Per germline, CDR1 SGHTA and CDR2 FQGTGA. V shed 9 bases, J shed 6 bases, and the junction held 3 bases outside the gene matches. The CDR3 is made up of 11 amino acids. CDR3: CASQGADGYTF. The CDR3 DNA follows: TGTGCCAGTCAGGGGGCGGATGGCTACACCTTC.

The chain links TRBV5-1 to TRBJ2-7, with 9 nucleotides matching TRBD1. There are 15 residues in the CDR3. Germline-derived CDR1 and CDR2 are SGHRS and YFSETQ. With 4 bases clipped from V and 3 bases from J, the junction kept 8 bases outside the gene matches. The CDR3 nucleotides read TGCGCCAGCAGCCAGCCGGGACAGGGAGGCTACGAGCAGTACTTC. This translates into CASSQPGQGGYEQYF.

This sequence joins TRBV7-2 and TRBJ1-2; D ambiguous. This CDR3 has 14 amino acids. Trimming took off 5 bases at V and 1 base at J, with 11 bases between the two ends. CDR1 is SGHTA and CDR2 is FQGNSA in the germline V gene. The CDR3 DNA is TGTGCCAGCAGCCCTTGGCAGGATAACTATGGCTACACCTTC. As protein: CASSPWQDNYGYTF.

Note on this clone: Other nucleotide sequences in the sample specify the same CDR3. This chain joins TRBV20-1 and TRBJ1-1; D is ambiguous. V lost 5 bases and J 0 bases, leaving 4 bases between the germline ends. The CDR3 runs to 11 residues. Germline assignment: CDR1 DFQATT and CDR2 SNEGSKA (reference sequence). For the CDR3, the DNA is TGCAGTGCTCGTGTGAACACTGAAGCTTTCTTT. Translation: CSARVNTEAFF.

This rearrangement joins TRBV14 to TRBJ2-5; possibly TRBD2 for D (6 bases). Germline-derived CDR1 and CDR2 are SGHDN and FVKESK. Trimming shortened V by 1 base and J by 4 bases, and 13 bases separated the two germline ends. The CDR3 sequence is 15 residues long. The DNA of the CDR3 is TGTGCCAGCAGCCAAGGATGGCTTAGCGGAGAGACCCAGTACTTC. Translated: CASSQGWLSGETQYF.

V gene TRBV7-2 combines with J gene TRBJ1-2; weak D call: TRBD1 (6 bases). The CDR3 covers 13 residues. Germline assignment: CDR1 SGHTA and CDR2 FQGNSA. V was pared by 3 bases and J by 8 bases, with 13 bases between. The chain's CDR3 is CASSFGQLRGYTF. The CDR3 DNA sequence: TGTGCCAGCAGCTTTGGACAGTTGCGAGGCTACACCTTC.

This clone was counted only a few times. The chain uses TRBV28 and TRBJ1-2, with D possibly matching TRBD1 (6 bases). V lost 3 bases, J lost 8 bases, and 16 bases lay in between. The CDR3 consists of 14 residues. The V gene's germline CDR1 is MDHEN and CDR2 SYDVKM. The CDR3 DNA is TGTGCCAGCAGTTTTTCAGGGGCGAGAAAAGGCTACACCTTC. Its protein is CASSFSGARKGYTF.

J is TRBJ1-2 and V is TRBV18; no clear D. The germline gives CDR1 KGHSH, CDR2 LQKENI. CDR3 length: 17 residues. V was shortened by 3 bases and J by 1 base, with 18 bases between the two germline ends. The DNA of the CDR3 is TGTGCCAGCTCACCCCGGACGGATAGTTACCTTAACTATGGCTACACCTTC. Its translation is CASSPRTDSYLNYGYTF. Variable domain in full (rest from reference TRBV18 and TRBJ1-2): NAGVMQNPRHLVRRRGQEARLRCSPMKGHSHVYWYRQLPEEGLKFMVYLQKENIIDESGMPKERFSAEFPKEGPSILRIQQVVRGDSAAYFCASSPRTDSYLNYGYTFGSGTRLTVV.

This sequence joins TRBV11-1 and TRBJ2-2; D unclear. CDR1 is SGHAT and CDR2 is FQDESV in the germline V gene (reference sequence). The CDR3 is 16 residues long. Trimming took off 3 bases at V and 2 bases at J, with 13 bases between the two ends. The CDR3 nucleotides are TGTGCCAGCAGCTTCGCGTTCCCTTTAAACACCGGGGAGCTGTTTTTT. Amino acids: CASSFAFPLNTGELFF. The whole variable domain, remainder taken from reference TRBV11-1 and TRBJ2-2, is EAEVAQSPRYKITEKSQAVAFWCDPISGHATLYWYRQILGQGPELLVQFQDESVVDDSQLPKDRFSAERLKGVDSTLKIQPAELGDSAMYLCASSFAFPLNTGELFFGEGSRLTVL.

The chain has TRBV7-2 and TRBJ1-5, with unresolved D. Germline CDR1 is SGHTA and CDR2 is FQGNSA. This CDR3 comprises 14 residues. V gave up 0 bases and J gave up 9 bases, with 12 bases separating them. In DNA form, the CDR3 reads TGTGCCAGCAGCTTAGCGAGGGATTCGGGGCCCCAGCATTTT. This codes for CASSLARDSGPQHF.